One sample yielded the 28 T cell receptor beta chains listed below, sequenced in a study of blood T cell repertoires in COVID-19. Profiling relied on immunoSEQ multiplex PCR, and the TCRdb table lists in-frame clones only, not all of them. The table shows some 240,000 clones, with 85% to 90% occurring only once. Input material: peripheral blood. The receptors derive from a woman aged 60-75 years with COVID-19, enrolled during active disease.

This chain joins TRBV7-3 and TRBJ2-2; D perhaps matches TRBD1 (6 bases). The germline CDR1 and CDR2 sequences are SGHTA and FQGTGA. Trimming took off 7 bases at V and 1 base at J, with 19 bases between the two ends. This CDR3 spans 17 amino acids. CDR3 coding DNA: TGTGCCAGCAACAGGGACGGAAGGGTTGGGAACACCGGGGAGCTGTTTTTT. It is translated as CASNRDGRVGNTGELFF.

The chain recombines TRBV19 with TRBJ1-1, with TRBD1 matching 9 bases. This CDR3 contains 16 residues. Germline V gives CDR1 LNHDA, CDR2 SQIVND (reference sequence). V shed 6 bases, J shed 0 bases, and the junction held 8 bases outside the gene matches. CDR3 in amino acids: CASSRDRVALNTEAFF. CDR3 sequence (DNA): TGTGCCAGTAGCCGGGACAGGGTGGCTCTGAACACTGAAGCTTTCTTT. The complete variable domain, with remaining parts taken from reference TRBV19 and TRBJ1-1, reads DGGITQSPKYLFRKEGQNVTLSCEQNLNHDAMYWYRQDPGQGLRLIYYSQIVNDFQKGDIAEGYSVSREKKESFPLTVTSAQKNPTAFYLCASSRDRVALNTEAFFGQGTRLTVV.

The CDR3 nucleotides read TGTGCCAGCAACGACAGGGAGAACACTGAAGCTTTCTTT. It translates to CASNDRENTEAFF. This chain joins TRBV2 and TRBJ1-1, with 7 nucleotides matching TRBD1. J lost 1 base, V lost 7 bases, and 3 bases had no gene match. Germline loops: CDR1 SNHLY, CDR2 FYNNEI. The CDR3 loop spans 13 amino acids.

The DNA of the CDR3 is TGCAGCGTTGAAGGGACTGGGACTAATGAAAAACTGTTTTTT. Translation gives CSVEGTGTNEKLFF. The chain has TRBV29-1 and TRBJ1-4; D is uncertain. This CDR3 comprises 14 residues. V lost 1 base, J lost 2 bases, and 8 bases lay in between. The germline CDR1 and CDR2 sequences are SQVTM and ANQGSEA.

The chain employs TRBV6-2 or TRBV6-3 and TRBJ1-5; D unclear. This CDR3 has 15 residues. The germline V gene encodes CDR1 MNHEY and CDR2 SVGEGT. Trimming shortened V by 2 bases and J by 3 bases, and 11 bases separated the two germline ends. The CDR3 coding sequence is TGTGCCAGCAGTTACATCCGGGGTCCCAATCAGCCCCAGCATTTT. Translation gives CASSYIRGPNQPQHF.

The chain links TRBV9 to TRBJ1-2; TRBD1 matches at 7 bases. The CDR3 is 14 amino acids. Germline CDR1 and CDR2: SGDLS and YYNGEE. The junction had 7 bases not matched to a gene; V was cut back by 6 bases and J by 2 bases. CDR3 coding DNA: TGTGCCAGCACCGCCGGGGGACAGAACTATGGCTACACCTTC. Residues: CASTAGGQNYGYTF. Based on the CDR3 plus reference TRBV9 and TRBJ1-2, the full variable domain is DSGVTQTPKHLITATGQRVTLRCSPRSGDLSVYWYQQSLDQGLQFLIQYYNGEERAKGNILERFSAQQFPDLHSELNLSSLELGDSALYFCASTAGGQNYGYTFGSGTRLTVV.

The chain links TRBV6-2 or TRBV6-3 to TRBJ2-2, with a tentative D call TRBD2 (5 bases). The CDR3 runs 16 residues. Germline lookup yields CDR1 MNHEY and CDR2 SVGEGT. Trimming removed 4 bases at V and 1 base at J, with 13 bases between. The CDR3 nucleotides are TGTGCCAGCAGTTTTAGGATAGGACTGAACACCGGGGAGCTGTTTTTT. Its protein is CASSFRIGLNTGELFF.

In nucleotides, the CDR3 is TGCGCCAGCAGCTTTGCCGGGAGCACTGAAGCTTTCTTT. Translated: CASSFAGSTEAFF. The gene calls are TRBV5-1 and TRBJ1-1; D ambiguous. CDR1 and CDR2 (germline): SGHRS, YFSETQ. This CDR3 contains 13 residues. The V and J ends lost 2 bases and 4 bases respectively, with 9 bases between them.

This chain links TRBV7-9 with TRBJ1-1; no clear D. The germline V gene encodes CDR1 SEHNR and CDR2 FQNEAQ (reference sequence). Trimming left V 8 bases short and J 0 bases short, with 4 bases between. CDR3 length: 11 residues. CDR3 in amino acids: CASGVNTEAFF. CDR3 nucleotides: TGTGCCAGCGGAGTGAACACTGAAGCTTTCTTT.

This clone was observed a few times. V gene TRBV18 combines with J gene TRBJ2-1; 7 positions match TRBD2. The CDR3 runs 17 residues. Germline assignment: CDR1 KGHSH and CDR2 LQKENI. J gave up 2 bases and V 2 bases, and 9 bases lay outside the gene matches. CDR3 sequence: CASSPSGEWGTYNEQFF. In nucleotides, the CDR3 is TGTGCCAGCTCACCAAGCGGGGAGTGGGGGACCTACAATGAGCAGTTCTTC.

The chain is built from TRBV12-5 and TRBJ2-3; D is unresolved. The CDR3 is made up of 14 amino acids. Deletions cut 3 bases from V and 2 bases from J, with 9 bases between. In germline, CDR1 is LGHNT, CDR2 FRNRAP. CDR3 sequence: CASGFPTNTDTQYF. CDR3 nucleotide sequence: TGTGCTAGTGGTTTTCCGACAAACACAGATACGCAGTATTTT.

This chain joins TRBV6-5 and TRBJ1-1, with TRBD1 identical over 10 bases. In germline, CDR1 is MNHEY, CDR2 SVGAGI. V lost 4 bases to trimming and J lost 5 bases; unmatched junction nucleotides: 10. This CDR3 region has 16 residues. The CDR3: CASSSRQGAGVTEAFF. DNA for the CDR3: TGTGCCAGCAGTTCCCGACAGGGGGCGGGAGTTACTGAAGCTTTCTTT.

The chain has TRBV9 and TRBJ1-2; D remains ambiguous. This CDR3 has 13 amino acids. V was shortened by 5 bases and J by 4 bases, with 12 bases between the two germline ends. Germline values: CDR1 SGDLS, CDR2 YYNGEE. The CDR3 sequence: CASRSGSSYGYTF. CDR3 bases: TGTGCCAGCAGATCCGGGAGCAGCTATGGCTACACCTTC. Full variable domain (remainder filled in from reference TRBV9 and TRBJ1-2): DSGVTQTPKHLITATGQRVTLRCSPRSGDLSVYWYQQSLDQGLQFLIQYYNGEERAKGNILERFSAQQFPDLHSELNLSSLELGDSALYFCASRSGSSYGYTFGSGTRLTVV.

This chain connects TRBV25-1 to TRBJ1-1; the D is unclear. In germline, CDR1 is MGHDK, CDR2 SYGVNS. The CDR3 is made up of 13 amino acids. V was trimmed by 4 bases and J by 1 base, leaving 7 bases between them. This chain's CDR3 is CASSGRQNTEAFF. The DNA of the CDR3 is TGTGCCAGCAGTGGGCGACAGAACACTGAAGCTTTCTTT.

This chain uses TRBV6-5 with TRBJ1-2; weak D call: TRBD1 (6 bases). The CDR3 has 13 residues. V was cut by 2 bases and J by 7 bases, with 11 bases left in between. The germline V gene encodes CDR1 MNHEY and CDR2 SVGAGI. CDR3 nucleotides: TGTGCCAGCAGTTACGACAGGAGCGGTGGCTACACCTTC. Its protein product is CASSYDRSGGYTF.

The V call is TRBV7-9, the J call TRBJ1-4; D gene ambiguous. The CDR3 contains 14 residues. Germline values: CDR1 SEHNR, CDR2 FQNEAQ (reference sequence). Trimming removed 5 bases from V and 4 bases from J, with 11 bases in between. CDR3 bases: TGTGCCAGCAGCCAGGACTTATTTAATGAAAAACTGTTTTTT. Protein product: CASSQDLFNEKLFF.

This chain links TRBV7-9 with TRBJ2-7; 9 bases fit TRBD1. Unmatched junction bases numbered 9, after V lost 5 bases and J lost 10 bases. Germline V gene sequence: CDR1 SEHNR, CDR2 FQNEAQ (reference sequence). The CDR3 totals 13 residues. The CDR3: CASSTGQGSEQYF. CDR3 DNA: TGTGCCAGCAGCACCGGACAGGGGAGTGAACAGTACTTC. The full variable domain, rest sourced from reference TRBV7-9 and TRBJ2-7, is DTGVSQNPRHKITKRGQNVTFRCDPISEHNRLYWYRQTLGQGPEFLTYFQNEAQLEKSRLLSDRFSAERPKGSFSTLEIQRTEQGDSAMYLCASSTGQGSEQYFGPGTRLTVT.

This clone has more than one count but fewer than ten. The genes are TRBV12-3 or TRBV12-4 and TRBJ2-1, with D possibly matching TRBD1 (7 bases). V gave up 6 bases and J gave up 3 bases, with 9 bases separating them. This CDR3 comprises 13 residues. The CDR3 is CASSRGDYNEQFF. Written as DNA, the CDR3 is TGTGCCAGCAGCAGGGGGGACTACAATGAGCAGTTCTTC.

The chain combines TRBV9 with TRBJ2-5; D may be TRBD1 (5 bases). The germline V gene has CDR1 SGDLS and CDR2 YYNGEE. This CDR3 is 15 amino acids long. V lost 0 bases, J lost 5 bases, and 14 bases lay in between. The CDR3 is CASSVEGQGRETQYF. CDR3 DNA sequence: TGTGCCAGCAGCGTAGAGGGGCAGGGAAGGGAGACCCAGTACTTC. Together with reference TRBV9 and TRBJ2-5, the CDR3 gives the full variable domain: DSGVTQTPKHLITATGQRVTLRCSPRSGDLSVYWYQQSLDQGLQFLIQYYNGEERAKGNILERFSAQQFPDLHSELNLSSLELGDSALYFCASSVEGQGRETQYFGPGTRLLVL.

The chain is built from TRBV4-2 and TRBJ1-2; the D gene is possibly TRBD1 (5 bases). Germline values: CDR1 LGHNA, CDR2 YNFKEQ. V shed 7 bases and J shed 7 bases, with 19 bases lying between them. The CDR3 sequence is 14 residues long. This CDR3 reads CASNKDDREAGYTF. DNA for the CDR3: TGTGCCAGCAATAAAGACGACAGAGAGGCTGGCTACACCTTC.

This chain links TRBV30 with TRBJ1-5; D is unresolved. Per the germline V gene, CDR1 is GTSNPN and CDR2 is SVGIG (reference sequence). The CDR3 is 13 residues long. Deletions cut 4 bases from V and 3 bases from J, with 10 bases between. The CDR3 nucleotides read TGTGCCTGGACCCCAAATTTCAATCAGCCCCAGCATTTT. Amino acid sequence: CAWTPNFNQPQHF. The entire variable domain, with the rest obtained from reference TRBV30 and TRBJ1-5, is as follows: SQTIHQWPATLVQPVGSPLSLECTVEGTSNPNLYWYRQAAGRGLQLLFYSVGIGQISSEVPQNLSASRPQDRQFILSSKKLLLSDSGFYLCAWTPNFNQPQHFGDGTRLSIL.

This clone has only a few counts. The chain recombines TRBV12-5 with TRBJ2-2; the match to TRBD1 covers 9 bases. Germline loops: CDR1 LGHNT, CDR2 FRNRAP. V lost 3 bases and J lost 3; bases outside the gene matches: 8. CDR3 size: 17 residues. In DNA, the CDR3 is TGTGCTAGTGGTTTTTTATCGGGACAGGGCTACACCGGGGAGCTGTTTTTT. It yields the protein CASGFLSGQGYTGELFF.

This chain connects TRBV12-3 or TRBV12-4 to TRBJ1-5; TRBD1 aligns across 8 bases. J was trimmed by 7 bases and V by 4 bases; bases with no gene match: 3. The CDR3 has 13 residues. The CDR3 sequence: CASSSTGDQPQHF. For the CDR3, the DNA is TGTGCCAGCAGTTCGACAGGGGACCAGCCCCAGCATTTT.

This rearrangement joins TRBV19 to TRBJ2-3; 13 nucleotides align to TRBD2. Germline V gene data show CDR1 as LNHDA and CDR2 as SQIVND (reference sequence). The J segment lost 4 bases and the V segment lost 7 bases, leaving 5 bases of the junction unmatched. This CDR3 region has 15 residues. This chain's CDR3 is CASTLLAGGPDTQYF. The CDR3 DNA is TGTGCCAGTACTCTACTAGCGGGGGGGCCAGATACGCAGTATTTT. The variable domain in full, completed from reference TRBV19 and TRBJ2-3, reads DGGITQSPKYLFRKEGQNVTLSCEQNLNHDAMYWYRQDPGQGLRLIYYSQIVNDFQKGDIAEGYSVSREKKESFPLTVTSAQKNPTAFYLCASTLLAGGPDTQYFGPGTRLTVL.

The J gene is TRBJ2-5, the V gene TRBV3-1 (or the pseudogene TRBV3-2); 11 nucleotides line up with TRBD2. This CDR3 is 16 amino acids long. J gave up 4 bases and V 4 bases, and 8 bases lay outside the gene matches. The germline V gene encodes CDR1 LGHDT and CDR2 YNNKEL (reference sequence). The CDR3 is CASSLRGGTSGETQYF. The CDR3 coding sequence is TGTGCCAGCAGCCTGAGGGGGGGGACTAGCGGAGAGACCCAGTACTTC.

The chain links TRBV15 to TRBJ1-5; D is unclear. The ends were cut back, 2 bases at V and 6 bases at J, with 8 bases in the middle. The CDR3 has 13 amino acids. Per germline, CDR1 LNHNV and CDR2 YYDKDF (reference sequence). The CDR3 reads CATSRPEGQPQHF. CDR3 bases: TGTGCCACCAGCAGACCCGAGGGTCAGCCCCAGCATTTT.

V gene TRBV10-3 combines with J gene TRBJ1-5; no reliable D call. Looked up from germline, CDR1 is ENHRY and CDR2 is SYGVKD. The V end lost 2 bases, the J end lost 7 bases, and 15 bases lay between the germline ends. The CDR3 covers 15 residues. The CDR3 DNA reads TGTGCCATCAGTGAGGAGGGCCGGAATGGACAGCCCCAGCATTTT. It is translated as CAISEEGRNGQPQHF.

The CDR3 loop reads CASSMTGGREKLFF. In DNA, the CDR3 is TGTGCCAGTAGTATGACAGGGGGTCGTGAAAAACTGTTTTTT. The genes are TRBV19 and TRBJ1-4; the match to TRBD1 covers 9 bases. The germline V gene encodes CDR1 LNHDA and CDR2 SQIVND (reference sequence). V lost 3 bases to trimming and J lost 7 bases; unmatched junction nucleotides: 3. This CDR3 is built from 14 residues.